Each of the 5 T cell receptor beta chains below was sequenced from the same sample in a study of blood T cell repertoires in COVID-19. The data were produced by immunoSEQ multiplex PCR, yet TCRdb's version contains in-frame clones alone and is incomplete. The sample lists over 110,000 clones, over 70% occurring once. Sequences were obtained from PBMCs or T cells enriched from blood (not recorded which). Receptors were obtained from a man over 45 in a cohort exposed to, infected with or recovered from COVID-19 (not recorded which).

The CDR3 sequence is CASSLMSAGEGMNEQFF. CDR3 coding DNA: TGTGCCAGCAGTTTAATGTCTGCGGGAGAGGGTATGAATGAGCAGTTCTTC. The chain couples TRBV27 to TRBJ2-1; 7 nucleotides match TRBD2. The CDR3 extends over 17 amino acids. Germline CDR1 and CDR2: MNHEY and SMNVEV (reference sequence). V shed 2 bases, J shed 7 bases, and the junction held 14 bases outside the gene matches.

The rearrangement links TRBV27 to TRBJ2-7; 7 bases are a match to TRBD1. V dropped 4 bases and J dropped 4; count of bases not matched to a gene: 7. The CDR3 is 14 residues long. Germline CDR1 is MNHEY and CDR2 is SMNVEV (reference sequence). The CDR3: CASSSRTGIYEQYF. As DNA, the CDR3 is TGTGCCAGCAGTTCCCGGACAGGAATTTACGAGCAGTACTTC.

The V call is TRBV6-5, the J call TRBJ1-1; 9 bases match TRBD1. The CDR3 sequence is 13 residues long. Germline CDR1 reads MNHEY; CDR2 reads SVGAGI. Trimming took 6 bases from V and 3 from J; bases not matched to a gene: 2. CDR3 amino acids: CASRDRGHTEAFF. CDR3 in DNA: TGTGCCAGCAGGGACAGGGGACACACTGAAGCTTTCTTT.

The chain is built from TRBV7-2 and TRBJ2-1, with 7 bases aligning to TRBD1. The CDR3 loop spans 14 amino acids. V lost 5 bases, J lost 9 bases, and 10 bases stayed unmatched. Germline V gives CDR1 SGHTA, CDR2 FQGNSA. The DNA of the CDR3 is TGTGCCAGCAGCCCGCAGGGGGATCGGGGTGAGCAGTTCTTC. It encodes CASSPQGDRGEQFF.

This clone appeared a few times. One end of the junction fails to match germline, which may point to a read error. This rearrangement joins TRBV19 to TRBJ2-7, with D maybe TRBD2 (6 bases). Germline values: CDR1 LNHDA, CDR2 SQIVND (reference sequence). The CDR3 is made up of 15 amino acids. The CDR3 sequence is CASTDSSGLSNEQYF. The CDR3 coding sequence is TGTGCCAGTACCGACTCCTCGGGACTCTCCAACGAGCAGTACTTC.